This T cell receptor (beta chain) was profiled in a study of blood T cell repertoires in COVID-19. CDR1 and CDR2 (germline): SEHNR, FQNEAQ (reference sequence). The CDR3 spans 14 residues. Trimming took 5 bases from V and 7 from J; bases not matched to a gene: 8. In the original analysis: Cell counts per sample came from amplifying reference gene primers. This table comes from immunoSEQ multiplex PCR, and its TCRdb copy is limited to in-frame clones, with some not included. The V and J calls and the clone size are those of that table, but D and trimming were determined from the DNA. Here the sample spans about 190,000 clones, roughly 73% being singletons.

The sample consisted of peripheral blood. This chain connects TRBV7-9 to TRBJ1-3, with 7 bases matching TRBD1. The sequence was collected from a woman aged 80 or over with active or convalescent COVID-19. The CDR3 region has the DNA TGTGCCAGCAGCCCAACGACAGGGATGAACACCATATATTTT. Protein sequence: CASSPTTGMNTIYF.